This entry describes one T cell receptor (beta chain). The data originate from a study of CD8 T cells in ankylosing spondylitis. TCRdb re-called the 5' RACE reads with MiXCR, one entry per CDR3 protein. The table lists about 360,000 distinct CDR3 sequences, 20% of them singletons. V was clipped by 3 bases and J by 1 base; unmatched bases: 3. The CDR3 totals 15 residues. The V gene's germline CDR1 is MDHEN and CDR2 SYDVKM. This TCR came from a male donor with ankylosing spondylitis or in good health (not recorded which). The chain employs TRBV28 and TRBJ2-3; 8 bases fit TRBD1. Sequencing was performed on blood, either unsorted or a sorted T cell fraction (not recorded which). This CDR3 is CASSFSTGGTDTQYF. Here the CDR3 DNA reads TGTGCCAGCAGTTTCTCGACAGGGGGCACAGATACGCAGTATTTT.